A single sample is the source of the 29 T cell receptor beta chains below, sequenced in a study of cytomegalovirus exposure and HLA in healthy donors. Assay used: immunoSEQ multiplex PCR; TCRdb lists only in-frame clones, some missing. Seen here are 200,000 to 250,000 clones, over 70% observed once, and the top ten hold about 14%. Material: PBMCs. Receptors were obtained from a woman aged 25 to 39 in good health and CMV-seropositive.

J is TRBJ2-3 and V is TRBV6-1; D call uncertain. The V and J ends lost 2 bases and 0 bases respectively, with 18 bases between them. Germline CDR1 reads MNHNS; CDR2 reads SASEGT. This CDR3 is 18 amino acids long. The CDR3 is CASSEYYVGYYSTDTQYF. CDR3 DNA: TGTGCCAGCAGTGAATATTATGTGGGATACTATAGCACAGATACGCAGTATTTT.

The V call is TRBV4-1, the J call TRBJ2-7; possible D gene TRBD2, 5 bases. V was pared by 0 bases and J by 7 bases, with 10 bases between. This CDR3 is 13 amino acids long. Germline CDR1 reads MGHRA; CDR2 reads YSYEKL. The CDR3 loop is CASSQDIGSEQYF. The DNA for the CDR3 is TGCGCCAGCAGCCAAGATATAGGGAGTGAGCAGTACTTC.

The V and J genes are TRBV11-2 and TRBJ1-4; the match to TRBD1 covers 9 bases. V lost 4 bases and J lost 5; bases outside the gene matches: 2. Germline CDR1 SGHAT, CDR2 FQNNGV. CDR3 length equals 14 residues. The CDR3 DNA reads TGTGCCAGCAGCTCCGGGACAGGGAATGAAAAACTGTTTTTT. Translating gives CASSSGTGNEKLFF.

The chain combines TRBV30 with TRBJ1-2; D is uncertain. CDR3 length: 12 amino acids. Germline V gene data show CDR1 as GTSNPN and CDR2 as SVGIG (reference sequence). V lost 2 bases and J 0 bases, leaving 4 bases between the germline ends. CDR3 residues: CAWSPANYGYTF. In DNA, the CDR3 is TGTGCCTGGAGTCCCGCTAACTATGGCTACACCTTC.

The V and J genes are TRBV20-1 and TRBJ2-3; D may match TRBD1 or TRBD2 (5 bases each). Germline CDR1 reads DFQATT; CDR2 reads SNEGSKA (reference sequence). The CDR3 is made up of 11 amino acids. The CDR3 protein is CSREYADTQYF. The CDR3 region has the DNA TGCAGCAGGGAGTATGCAGATACGCAGTATTTT.

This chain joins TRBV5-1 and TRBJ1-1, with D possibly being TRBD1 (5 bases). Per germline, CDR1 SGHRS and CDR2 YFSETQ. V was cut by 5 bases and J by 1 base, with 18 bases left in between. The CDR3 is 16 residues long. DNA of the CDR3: TGCGCCAGCAGGATTGCTCAGGGAGACCCGAACACTGAAGCTTTCTTT. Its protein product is CASRIAQGDPNTEAFF.

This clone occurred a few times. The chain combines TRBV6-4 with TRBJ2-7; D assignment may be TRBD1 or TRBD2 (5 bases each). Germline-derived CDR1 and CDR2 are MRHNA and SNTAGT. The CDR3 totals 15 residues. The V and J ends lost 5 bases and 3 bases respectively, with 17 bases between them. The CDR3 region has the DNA TGTGCCAGCAGTACCGCCCGAGGGGACGGCTACGAGCAGTACTTC. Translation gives CASSTARGDGYEQYF.

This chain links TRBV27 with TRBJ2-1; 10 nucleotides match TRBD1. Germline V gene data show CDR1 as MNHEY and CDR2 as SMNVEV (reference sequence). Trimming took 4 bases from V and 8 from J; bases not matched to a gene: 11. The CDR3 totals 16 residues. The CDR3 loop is CASSYDGRDRGDEQFF. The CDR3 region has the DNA TGTGCCAGCAGTTACGACGGCCGGGACAGGGGCGATGAGCAGTTCTTC.

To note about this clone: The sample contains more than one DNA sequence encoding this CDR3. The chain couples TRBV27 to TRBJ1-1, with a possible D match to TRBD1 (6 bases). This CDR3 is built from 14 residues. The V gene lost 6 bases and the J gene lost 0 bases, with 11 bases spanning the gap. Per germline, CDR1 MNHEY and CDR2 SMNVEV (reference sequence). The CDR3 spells CASSLGQMNTEAFF. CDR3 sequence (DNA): TGTGCCAGCAGCCTAGGACAGATGAACACTGAAGCTTTCTTT.

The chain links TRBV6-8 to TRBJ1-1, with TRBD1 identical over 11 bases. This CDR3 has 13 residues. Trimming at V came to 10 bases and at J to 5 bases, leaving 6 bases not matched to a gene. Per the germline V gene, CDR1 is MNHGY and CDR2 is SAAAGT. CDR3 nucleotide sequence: TGTGCCACCTGTGGGACAGGGGGTACTGAAGCTTTCTTT. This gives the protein CATCGTGGTEAFF.

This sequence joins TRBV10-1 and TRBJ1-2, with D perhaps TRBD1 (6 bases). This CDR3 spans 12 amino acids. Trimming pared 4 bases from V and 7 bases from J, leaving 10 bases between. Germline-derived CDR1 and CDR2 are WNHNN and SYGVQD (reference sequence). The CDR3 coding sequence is TGCGCCAGCAGTGCTACAGGGTTTGGCTACACCTTC. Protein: CASSATGFGYTF.

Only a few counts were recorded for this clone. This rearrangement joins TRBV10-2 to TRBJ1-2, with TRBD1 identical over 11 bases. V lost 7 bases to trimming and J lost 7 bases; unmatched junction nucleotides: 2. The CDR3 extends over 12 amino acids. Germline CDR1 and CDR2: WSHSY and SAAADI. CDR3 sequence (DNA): TGCGCCAGCATCGGGACAGGGGGTGGCTACACCTTC. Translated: CASIGTGGGYTF.

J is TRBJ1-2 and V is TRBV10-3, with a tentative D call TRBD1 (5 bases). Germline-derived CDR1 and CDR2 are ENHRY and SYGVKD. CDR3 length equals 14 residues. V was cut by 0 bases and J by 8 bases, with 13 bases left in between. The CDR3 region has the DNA TGTGCCATCAGTGAGTCCAGGGCAGGGAGGGGCTACACCTTC. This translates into CAISESRAGRGYTF.

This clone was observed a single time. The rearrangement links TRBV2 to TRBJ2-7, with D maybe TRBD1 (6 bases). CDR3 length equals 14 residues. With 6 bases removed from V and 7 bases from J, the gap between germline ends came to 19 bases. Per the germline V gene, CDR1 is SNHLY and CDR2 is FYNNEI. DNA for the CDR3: TGTGCCAGCAGGTGGACAGATTCCTACGAAGAGCAGTACTTC. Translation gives CASRWTDSYEEQYF.

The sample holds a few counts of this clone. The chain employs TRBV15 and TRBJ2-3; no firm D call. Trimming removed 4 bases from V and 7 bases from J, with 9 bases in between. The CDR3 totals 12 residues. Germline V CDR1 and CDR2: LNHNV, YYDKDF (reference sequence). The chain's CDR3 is CATSTYINTQYF. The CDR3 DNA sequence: TGTGCCACCAGCACCTATATAAATACGCAGTATTTT.

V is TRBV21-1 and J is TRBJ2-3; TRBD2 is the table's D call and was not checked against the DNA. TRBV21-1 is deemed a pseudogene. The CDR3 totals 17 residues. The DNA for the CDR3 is TGTGCCAGCAGCAGATCGGCGGAGCGGGGGAGCACAGATACGCAGTATTTT. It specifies CASSRSAERGSTDTQYF.

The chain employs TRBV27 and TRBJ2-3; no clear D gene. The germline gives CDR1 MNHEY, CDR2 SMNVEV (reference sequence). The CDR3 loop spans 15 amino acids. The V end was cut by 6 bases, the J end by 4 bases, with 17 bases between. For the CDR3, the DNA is TGTGCCAGCAGCCAGACGTCATTTCGGTCAGATACGCAGTATTTT. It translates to CASSQTSFRSDTQYF.

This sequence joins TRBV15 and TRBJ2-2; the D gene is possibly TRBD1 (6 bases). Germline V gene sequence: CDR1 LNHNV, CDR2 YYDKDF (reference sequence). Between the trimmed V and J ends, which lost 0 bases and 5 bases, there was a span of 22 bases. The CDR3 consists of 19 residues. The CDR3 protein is CATSRESLYRVSRTGELFF. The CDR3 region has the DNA TGTGCCACCAGCAGAGAAAGCCTCTACAGGGTTTCTAGGACCGGGGAGCTGTTTTTT.

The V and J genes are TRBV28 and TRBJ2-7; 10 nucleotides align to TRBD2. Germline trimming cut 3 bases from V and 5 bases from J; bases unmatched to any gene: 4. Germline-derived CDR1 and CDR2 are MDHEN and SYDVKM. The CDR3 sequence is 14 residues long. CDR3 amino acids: CASSLLAGVHEQYF. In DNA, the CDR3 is TGTGCCAGCAGTTTGCTAGCGGGAGTCCACGAGCAGTACTTC.

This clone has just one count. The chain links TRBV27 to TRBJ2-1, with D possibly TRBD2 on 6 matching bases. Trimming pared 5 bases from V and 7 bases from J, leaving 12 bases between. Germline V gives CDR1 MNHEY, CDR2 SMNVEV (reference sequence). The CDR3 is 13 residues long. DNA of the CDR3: TGTGCCAGCAGTCGGGACTTCAGTAATGAGCAGTTCTTC. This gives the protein CASSRDFSNEQFF.

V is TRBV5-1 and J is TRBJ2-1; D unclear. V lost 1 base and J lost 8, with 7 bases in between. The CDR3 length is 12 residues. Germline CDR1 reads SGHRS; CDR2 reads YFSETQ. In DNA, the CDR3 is TGCGCCAGCAGCTTGAGCTCCCATGAGCAGTTCTTC. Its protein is CASSLSSHEQFF.

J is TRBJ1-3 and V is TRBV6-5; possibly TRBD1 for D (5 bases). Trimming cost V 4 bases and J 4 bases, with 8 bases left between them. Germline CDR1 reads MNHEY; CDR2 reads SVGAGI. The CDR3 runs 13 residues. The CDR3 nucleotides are TGTGCCAGCAGTTTGACAGTAGGAAACACCATATATTTT. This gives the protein CASSLTVGNTIYF.

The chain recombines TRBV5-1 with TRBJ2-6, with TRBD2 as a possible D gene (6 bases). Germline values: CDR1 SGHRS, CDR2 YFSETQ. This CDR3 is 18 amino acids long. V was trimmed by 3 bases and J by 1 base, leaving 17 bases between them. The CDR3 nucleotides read TGCGCCAGCAGCTGGAGGGGCCGCATAGGGTCTGGGGCCAACGTCCTGACTTTC. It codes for CASSWRGRIGSGANVLTF.

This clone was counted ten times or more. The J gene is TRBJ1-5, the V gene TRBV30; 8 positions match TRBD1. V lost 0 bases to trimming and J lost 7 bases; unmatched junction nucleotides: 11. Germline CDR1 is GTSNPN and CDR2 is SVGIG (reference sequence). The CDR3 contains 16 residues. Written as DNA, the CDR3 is TGTGCCTGGAGTGTACGTGGGGACAGGCTAATGCAGCCCCAGCATTTT. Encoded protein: CAWSVRGDRLMQPQHF. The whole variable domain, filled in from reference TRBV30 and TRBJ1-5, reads SQTIHQWPATLVQPVGSPLSLECTVEGTSNPNLYWYRQAAGRGLQLLFYSVGIGQISSEVPQNLSASRPQDRQFILSSKKLLLSDSGFYLCAWSVRGDRLMQPQHFGDGTRLSIL.

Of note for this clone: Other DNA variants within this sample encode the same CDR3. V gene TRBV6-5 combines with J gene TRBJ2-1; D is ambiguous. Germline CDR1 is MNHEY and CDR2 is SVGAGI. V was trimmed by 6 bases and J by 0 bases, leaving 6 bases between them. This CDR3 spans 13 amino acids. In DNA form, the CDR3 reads TGTGCCAGCAGGCTAAGCTCCTACAATGAGCAGTTCTTC. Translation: CASRLSSYNEQFF.

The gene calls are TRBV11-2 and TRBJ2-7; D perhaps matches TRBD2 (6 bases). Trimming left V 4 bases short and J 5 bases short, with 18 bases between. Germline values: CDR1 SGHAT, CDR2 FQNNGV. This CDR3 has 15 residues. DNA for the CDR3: TGTGCCAGCAGCTCTTGGGGGAGGAAGCTCAACGAGCAGTACTTC. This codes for CASSSWGRKLNEQYF.

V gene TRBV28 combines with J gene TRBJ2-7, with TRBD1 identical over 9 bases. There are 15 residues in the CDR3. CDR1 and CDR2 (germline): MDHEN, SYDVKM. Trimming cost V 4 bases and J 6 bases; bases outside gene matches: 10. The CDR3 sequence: CASSSPGQGKGEQYF. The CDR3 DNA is TGTGCCAGCAGTTCACCGGGACAGGGAAAGGGCGAGCAGTACTTC.

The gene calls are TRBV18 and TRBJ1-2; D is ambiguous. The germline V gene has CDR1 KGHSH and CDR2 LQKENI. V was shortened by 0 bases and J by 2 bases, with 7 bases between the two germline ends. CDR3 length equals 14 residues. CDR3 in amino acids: CASSPPAGNYGYTF. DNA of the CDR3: TGTGCCAGCTCACCACCGGCGGGGAACTATGGCTACACCTTC. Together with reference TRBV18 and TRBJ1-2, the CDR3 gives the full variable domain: NAGVMQNPRHLVRRRGQEARLRCSPMKGHSHVYWYRQLPEEGLKFMVYLQKENIIDESGMPKERFSAEFPKEGPSILRIQQVVRGDSAAYFCASSPPAGNYGYTFGSGTRLTVV.

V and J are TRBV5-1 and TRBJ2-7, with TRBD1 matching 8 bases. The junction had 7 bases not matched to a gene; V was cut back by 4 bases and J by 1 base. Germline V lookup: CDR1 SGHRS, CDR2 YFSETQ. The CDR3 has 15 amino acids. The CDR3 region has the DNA TGCGCCAGCAGCCACCCCGGGACAGGTTCCTACGAGCAGTACTTC. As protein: CASSHPGTGSYEQYF. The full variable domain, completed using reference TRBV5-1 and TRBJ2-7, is KAGVTQTPRYLIKTRGQQVTLSCSPISGHRSVSWYQQTPGQGLQFLFEYFSETQRNKGNFPGRFSGRQFSNSRSEMNVSTLELGDSALYLCASSHPGTGSYEQYFGPGTRLTVT.